These 13 T cell receptor beta chains came from one sample sequenced in a study of T cell responses to AZD1222 COVID-19 vaccine. Assay used: immunoSEQ multiplex PCR; TCRdb lists only in-frame clones, some missing. The sample comprises around 140,000 clones, around 92% of which are singletons, and about 1.9% rests with the top ten. The source was peripheral blood, collected 28 days after the second AZD1222 dose. The receptors originated from an adult who received the AZD1222 COVID-19 vaccine.

V is TRBV30 and J is TRBJ1-4; D unclear. Between the trimmed V and J ends, which lost 5 bases and 4 bases, there was a span of 5 bases. The germline V gene has CDR1 GTSNPN and CDR2 SVGIG (reference sequence). The CDR3 has 11 residues. The CDR3 region has the DNA TGTGCCTGGCAGCTTAATGAAAAACTGTTTTTT. It translates to CAWQLNEKLFF.

This rearrangement joins TRBV3-1 (or the pseudogene TRBV3-2) to TRBJ1-1, with 7 nucleotides matching TRBD1. Germline V CDR1 and CDR2: LGHDT, YNNKEL (reference sequence). V shed 1 base and J 2 bases; nucleotides not matched to a gene: 7. This CDR3 region has 16 residues. The CDR3 DNA is TGTGCCAGCAGCCAAGTTGGACAGGACCTTAACACTGAAGCTTTCTTT. This translates into CASSQVGQDLNTEAFF.

J is TRBJ1-2 and V is TRBV25-1, with 7 bases aligning to TRBD1. Looked up from germline, CDR1 is MGHDK and CDR2 is SYGVNS. Trimming took 3 bases from V and 13 from J; bases not matched to a gene: 17. The CDR3 spans 15 residues. CDR3 coding DNA: TGTGCCAGCAGTGATTCCCCCTCCGACAGGGACCGCATCACCTTC. Protein: CASSDSPSDRDRITF.

As DNA, the CDR3 is TGTGCCAGCAGCTTAGGAGTCGGGGGAGTCTACGAGCAGTACTTC. Protein sequence: CASSLGVGGVYEQYF. The chain combines TRBV7-9 with TRBJ2-7; D perhaps matches TRBD2 (6 bases). V lost 1 base, J lost 3 bases, and 13 bases lay in between. The length of the CDR3 is 15 residues. Germline V lookup: CDR1 SEHNR, CDR2 FQNEAQ (reference sequence).

The chain employs TRBV6-5 and TRBJ2-3; D might be TRBD2 (6 bases). V lost 6 bases to trimming and J lost 2 bases, with 9 bases between them. This CDR3 spans 13 amino acids. Germline CDR1 and CDR2: MNHEY and SVGAGI. The CDR3 here is CASREGDTDTQYF. Here the CDR3 DNA reads TGTGCCAGCAGGGAGGGTGACACAGATACGCAGTATTTT.

The V gene is TRBV18, the J gene TRBJ2-1, with D perhaps matching TRBD2 (6 bases). The V end lost 6 bases, the J end lost 3 bases, and 9 bases lay between the germline ends. The germline V gene has CDR1 KGHSH and CDR2 LQKENI. The CDR3 runs 13 residues. The CDR3 spells CASSPGGYNEQFF. The CDR3 DNA reads TGTGCCAGCTCGCCCGGGGGCTACAATGAGCAGTTCTTC.

The chain uses TRBV24-1 and TRBJ2-2, with D unclear. Trimming took off 0 bases at V and 2 bases at J, with 6 bases between the two ends. This CDR3 is 15 amino acids long. Germline V gene data show CDR1 as KGHDR and CDR2 as SFDVKD. The DNA for the CDR3 is TGTGCCACCAGTGATTTGCAATCCAACACCGGGGAGCTGTTTTTT. Translated, it gives CATSDLQSNTGELFF.

V is TRBV12-5 and J is TRBJ1-3; possible D gene TRBD1, 5 bases. Germline V gene lookup returns CDR1 LGHNT and CDR2 FRNRAP. Trimming pared 5 bases from V and 0 bases from J, leaving 11 bases between. This CDR3 is 15 amino acids long. For the CDR3, the DNA is TGTGCTAGTGGTCTTGGGGGAAGCTCTGGAAACACCATATATTTT. Translating it yields CASGLGGSSGNTIYF.

This chain connects TRBV30 to TRBJ1-1, with 7 bases lining up with TRBD1. This CDR3 has 16 residues. Trimming took 5 bases from V and 5 from J; bases not matched to a gene: 17. Germline V gene sequence: CDR1 GTSNPN, CDR2 SVGIG (reference sequence). The CDR3 loop is CAWLGISTGEGTEAFF. As DNA, the CDR3 is TGTGCCTGGCTAGGAATTTCAACAGGGGAAGGGACTGAAGCTTTCTTT.

This clone appeared a single time. The chain links TRBV3-1 (or the pseudogene TRBV3-2) to TRBJ2-2; no clear D. V was trimmed by 1 base and J by 6 bases, leaving 9 bases between them. This CDR3 comprises 14 residues. The germline V gene encodes CDR1 LGHDT and CDR2 YNNKEL (reference sequence). The CDR3 DNA sequence: TGTGCCAGCAGCCAAGGATTCGATCCCGGGGAGCTGTTTTTT. Its translation: CASSQGFDPGELFF.

The J gene is TRBJ2-1, the V gene TRBV9; D gene uncertain. The CDR3 is made up of 15 amino acids. V lost 0 bases to trimming and J lost 1 base, with 8 bases between them. Germline CDR1 and CDR2: SGDLS and YYNGEE. In nucleotides, the CDR3 is TGTGCCAGCAGCGTAGAGGGTAAATCCTACAATGAGCAGTTCTTC. It translates to CASSVEGKSYNEQFF.

The J gene is TRBJ1-2, the V gene TRBV12-3 or TRBV12-4, with 9 bases identical to TRBD1. This CDR3 spans 13 amino acids. V lost 3 bases and J lost 7; bases outside the gene matches: 3. As DNA, the CDR3 is TGTGCCAGCAGTTTGACAGGGGGTACTGGCTACACCTTC. Protein sequence: CASSLTGGTGYTF.

The chain is built from TRBV19 and TRBJ1-1; the D gene is possibly TRBD1 (5 bases). This CDR3 has 15 residues. Trimming stripped 1 base from V and 0 bases from J, with 9 bases between. Looked up from germline, CDR1 is LNHDA and CDR2 is SQIVND (reference sequence). The CDR3 protein is CASSIVGAMNTEAFF. The CDR3 bases are TGTGCCAGTAGTATAGTTGGGGCCATGAACACTGAAGCTTTCTTT.